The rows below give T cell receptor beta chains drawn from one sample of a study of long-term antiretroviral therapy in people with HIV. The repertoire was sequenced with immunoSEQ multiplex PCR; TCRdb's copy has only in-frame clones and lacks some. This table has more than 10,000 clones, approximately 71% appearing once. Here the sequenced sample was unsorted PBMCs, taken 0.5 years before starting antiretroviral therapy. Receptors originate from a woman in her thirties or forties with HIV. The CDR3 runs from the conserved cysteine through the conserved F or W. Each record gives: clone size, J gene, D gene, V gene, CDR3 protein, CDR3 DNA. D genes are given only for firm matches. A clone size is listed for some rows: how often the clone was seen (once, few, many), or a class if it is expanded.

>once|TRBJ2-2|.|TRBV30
CAWNQNIDTGELFF
TGTGCCTGGAATCAGAATATCGACACCGGGGAGCTGTTTTTT
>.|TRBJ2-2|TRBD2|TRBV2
CASSLAGAGTGELFF
TGTGCCAGCAGTCTAGCGGGAGCGGGCACCGGGGAGCTGTTTTTT
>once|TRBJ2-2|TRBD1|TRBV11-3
CASSLPKDRGGHGELFF
TGTGCCAGCAGCTTACCCAAGGACAGGGGAGGTCACGGGGAGCTGTTTTTT
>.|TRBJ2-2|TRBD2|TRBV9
CASSDRGLVAGELFF
TGTGCCAGCAGCGATCGGGGACTAGTTGCCGGGGAGCTGTTTTTT
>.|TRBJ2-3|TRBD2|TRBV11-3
CASSLGLLAGVTDTQYF
TGTGCCAGCAGCTTAGGTTTGCTAGCGGGGGTAACAGATACGCAGTATTTT
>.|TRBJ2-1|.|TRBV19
CASSISQGGNEQFF
TGTGCCAGTAGTATTAGCCAGGGGGGCAATGAGCAGTTCTTC
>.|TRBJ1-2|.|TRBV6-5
CASSSSLADGYTF
TGTGCCAGCAGCAGCTCGTTAGCGGATGGCTACACCTTC
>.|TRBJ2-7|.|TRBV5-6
CASSLSSSGQYF
TGTGCCAGCAGCTTGAGTTCTAGTGGGCAGTACTTC
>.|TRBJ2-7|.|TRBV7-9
CASSPIGSHEQYF
TGTGCCAGCAGCCCTATAGGGAGTCACGAGCAGTACTTC
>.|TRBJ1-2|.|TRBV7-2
CASSLRRGGKSYTF
TGTGCCAGCAGCTTAAGGCGCGGGGGGAAGAGCTACACCTTC
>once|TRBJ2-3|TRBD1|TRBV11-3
CASSLGGTGSSDTQYF
TGTGCCAGCAGCTTAGGAGGGACAGGTAGTTCAGATACGCAGTATTTT
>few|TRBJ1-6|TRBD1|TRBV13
CASSPISGTGYNSPLHF
TGTGCCAGCAGCCCTATATCCGGGACAGGGTATAATTCACCCCTCCACTTT
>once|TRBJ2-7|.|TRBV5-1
CASSFGTIRTETPKQYF
TGCGCCAGCAGCTTTGGAACGATCCGGACCGAGACCCCAAAGCAGTACTTC
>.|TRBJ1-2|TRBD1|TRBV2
CASRGTGGLNGYTF
TGTGCCAGCAGGGGTACAGGGGGCTTAAATGGCTACACCTTC
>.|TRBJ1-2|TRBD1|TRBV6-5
CASALQGGNYGYTF
TGTGCCAGCGCCCTACAGGGGGGAAACTATGGCTACACCTTC
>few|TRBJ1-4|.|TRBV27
CASSLTGGEKLFF
TGTGCCAGCAGTTTAACCGGGGGGGAAAAACTGTTTTTT
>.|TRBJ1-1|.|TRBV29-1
CSVLATGNTEAFF
TGCAGCGTCCTAGCGACAGGGAACACTGAAGCTTTCTTT
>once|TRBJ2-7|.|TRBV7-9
CASTLGVTYEQYF
TGTGCCAGCACTTTGGGGGTGACCTACGAGCAGTACTTC
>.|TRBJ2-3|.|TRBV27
CASSFLGAGSTDTQYF
TGTGCCAGCAGCTTCCTAGGGGCCGGAAGCACAGATACGCAGTATTTT
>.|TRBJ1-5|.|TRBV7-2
CASSLVSGPQHF
TGTGCCAGCAGCTTAGTCTCAGGGCCCCAGCATTTT
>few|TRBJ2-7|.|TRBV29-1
CSVGTSYEQYF
TGCAGCGTTGGCACTAGTTACGAGCAGTACTTC
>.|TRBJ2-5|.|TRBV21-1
CASSARQNTQETQYF
TGTGCCAGCAGCGCCCGACAGAATACACAAGAGACCCAGTACTTC
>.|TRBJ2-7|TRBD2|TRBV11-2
CASSLGASGSYEQYF
TGTGCCAGCAGCTTAGGTGCTAGCGGGAGCTACGAGCAGTACTTC